The entry that follows covers one TCR beta chain sequence. Antigen unknown. Time point denoted: newly diagnosed GD, antithyroid drugs for less than 3 months. Preparation of the TCR library used RNA extracted from PBMCs. Germline CDR1 and CDR2: LNHDA and SQIVND (reference sequence). Trimming left V 5 bases short and J 5 bases short, with 16 bases between. The CDR3 is 14 residues long. The data derive from a study of regulatory T cells in long-lasting Graves disease. Investigators prepared the TCR beta libraries by applying iRepertoire HTBI primers and Arm-PCR of CDR3 regions. The authors' processing: Across the samples, identification revealed about 62 TRBV and around 13 TRBJ segments. One entry per CDR3 protein, called by TCRdb with MiXCR from the multiplex PCR reads. What appears here as the V and J calls and clone size reflects TCRdb's work, not the paper's. Counted here are hundreds of thousands of distinct CDR3 sequences, around 17% occurring once; the ten biggest clones make up approximately 18%.

Whole-study findings and limits: Among the persistent patients, fewer than 3,500 public clonotypes were shared, more than the 950 to 1,000 shared among new patients. TRBV28 was favored in persistent disease, as were TRBJ1-2 and TRBJ2-5.

These data were also filed under a second study, of T cells in Graves' hyperthyroidism and ophthalmopathy. That paper adds: Most expanded thyroid clonotypes above 0.001 also appeared in blood.

The rearrangement uses TRBV19 and TRBJ2-7; maybe TRBD1 (6 bases). The receptor was isolated from a woman aged 30 to 39 with Graves disease. The source material was peripheral blood mononuclear cells (PBMCs), sampled at new diagnosis, from a patient treated with antithyroid drugs. CDR3 sequence: CASSPRQARNEQYF. The DNA of the CDR3 is TGTGCCAGTAGTCCCCGACAGGCTCGGAACGAGCAGTACTTC.